This T cell receptor (beta chain) was identified in a study of cytomegalovirus exposure and HLA in healthy donors. The CDR3 loop spans 15 amino acids. Germline CDR1 is SGHNT and CDR2 is YYREEE (reference sequence). The trim removed 0 bases at V and 4 bases at J, leaving 5 bases unmatched. Notes on the study in general: The authors excluded some V segments, including TRBV6-2 and TRBV6-3, as indistinguishable. Associated with cytomegalovirus, according to the listing, were some 150 TCR beta chains.

It was with 60 Vbeta and 13 Jbeta primers that the PCR ran. Here immunoSEQ multiplex PCR was the method, and the copy in TCRdb shows in-frame clones only, minus some. The sample comprises 130,000 to 150,000 clones, about three quarters of which are singletons, and approximately 2.9% rests with the top ten. This clone was observed a handful of times. Its cognate antigen is unknown. This clonotype was obtained from a man between 40 and 49 years old in good health and CMV-seropositive. The V call is TRBV5-4, the J call TRBJ2-5; 8 bases are shared with TRBD1. Sequenced: PBMCs. The CDR3 reads CASSLAGTGRETQYF. The CDR3 region has the DNA TGTGCCAGCAGCTTGGCCGGGACAGGACGAGAGACCCAGTACTTC.